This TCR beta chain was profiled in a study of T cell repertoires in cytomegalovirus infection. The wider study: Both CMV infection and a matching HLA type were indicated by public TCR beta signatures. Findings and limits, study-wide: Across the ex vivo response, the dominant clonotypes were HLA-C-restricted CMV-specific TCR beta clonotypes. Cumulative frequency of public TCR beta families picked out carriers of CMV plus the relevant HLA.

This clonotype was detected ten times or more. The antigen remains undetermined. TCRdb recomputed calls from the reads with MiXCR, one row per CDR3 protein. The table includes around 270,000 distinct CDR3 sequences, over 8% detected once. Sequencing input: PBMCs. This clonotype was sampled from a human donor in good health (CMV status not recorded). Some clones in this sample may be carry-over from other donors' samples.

CDR3 loop: CASSLGFYGYTF. The CDR3 DNA reads TGTGCCAGCAGTTTGGGATTCTATGGCTACACCTTC. V is TRBV12-3 or TRBV12-4 and J is TRBJ1-2; no clear D. Trimming stripped 3 bases from V and 4 bases from J, with 6 bases between. This CDR3 is 12 amino acids long.